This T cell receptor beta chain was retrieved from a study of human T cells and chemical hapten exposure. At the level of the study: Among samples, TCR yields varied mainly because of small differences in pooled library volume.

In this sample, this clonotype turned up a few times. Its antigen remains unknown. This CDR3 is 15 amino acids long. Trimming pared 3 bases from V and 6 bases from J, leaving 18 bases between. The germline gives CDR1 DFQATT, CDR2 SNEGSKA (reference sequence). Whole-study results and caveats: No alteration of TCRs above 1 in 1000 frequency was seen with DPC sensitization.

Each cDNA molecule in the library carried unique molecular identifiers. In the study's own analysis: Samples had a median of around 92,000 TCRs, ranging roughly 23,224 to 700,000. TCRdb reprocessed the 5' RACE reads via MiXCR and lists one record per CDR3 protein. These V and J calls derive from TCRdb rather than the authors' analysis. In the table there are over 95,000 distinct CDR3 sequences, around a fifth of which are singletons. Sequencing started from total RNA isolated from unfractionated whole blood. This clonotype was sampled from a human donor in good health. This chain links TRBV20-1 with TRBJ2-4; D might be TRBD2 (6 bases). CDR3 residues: CSARPPRTILNIQYF. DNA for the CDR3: TGCAGTGCTAGGCCCCCCCGGACTATACTAAACATTCAGTACTTC.